Listed below are T cell receptor beta chains from one sample, sequenced in a study of T cell clusters in autoimmune cytopenias. TCRdb reworked the multiplex PCR reads into one entry per CDR3 protein, no DNA. Reported are under 8,500 distinct CDR3 sequences; the ten largest clones contain about 3.5%. The sequenced material came from peripheral blood. The receptors originated from a human donor with an autoimmune cytopenia or autoimmune hepatitis (not recorded which). CDR3s include the opening cysteine and the closing phenylalanine or tryptophan. The listing skips clone size in some rows; elsewhere it reads once, few, many or a size class.

J,size,V,CDR3
TRBJ2-2,medium-sized,TRBV24-1,CATSEGTLNTGELFF
TRBJ1-1,NA,TRBV30,CAWSSVLRGNTEAFF
TRBJ2-1,NA,TRBV7-9,CASSPSYNEQFF
TRBJ2-2,NA,TRBV5-6,CASSQDGANTGELFF
TRBJ1-2,NA,TRBV10-2,CASRGQGANYGYTF
TRBJ2-5,medium-sized,TRBV5-4,CASSTGTSGTILQETQYF
TRBJ1-4,NA,TRBV6-1,CASSEFENEKLFF
TRBJ1-2,medium-sized,TRBV12-3/TRBV12-4,CASSRRTDYGYTF
TRBJ1-5,NA,TRBV6-5,CASIEQIHSNQPQHF
TRBJ1-2,medium-sized,TRBV30,CAWSVPGVGDYGYTF
TRBJ1-6,NA,TRBV6-5,CASSHRRRGGSYNSPLHF
TRBJ2-7,NA,TRBV5-1,CASSLVGAANRDEQYF
TRBJ2-7,NA,TRBV5-1,CASSSSRNAPTGVLYEQYF
TRBJ1-2,NA,TRBV28,CASRGVEIANYGYTF